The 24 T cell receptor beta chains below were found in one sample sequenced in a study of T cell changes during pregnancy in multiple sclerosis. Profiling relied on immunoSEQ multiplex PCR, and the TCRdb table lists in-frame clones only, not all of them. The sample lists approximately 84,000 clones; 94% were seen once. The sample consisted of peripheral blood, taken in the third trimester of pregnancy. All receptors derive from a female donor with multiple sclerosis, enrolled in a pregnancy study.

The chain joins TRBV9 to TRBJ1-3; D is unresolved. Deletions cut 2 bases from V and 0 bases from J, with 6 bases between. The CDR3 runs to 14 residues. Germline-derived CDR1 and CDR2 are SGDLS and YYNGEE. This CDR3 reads CASSVLSSGNTIYF. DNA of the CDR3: TGTGCCAGCAGCGTTCTGAGCTCTGGAAACACCATATATTTT. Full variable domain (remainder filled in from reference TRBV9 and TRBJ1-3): DSGVTQTPKHLITATGQRVTLRCSPRSGDLSVYWYQQSLDQGLQFLIQYYNGEERAKGNILERFSAQQFPDLHSELNLSSLELGDSALYFCASSVLSSGNTIYFGEGSWLTVV.

The CDR3 reads CASSPLGGGTGSNEQYF. The CDR3 coding sequence is TGTGCCAGCTCACCCCTCGGGGGCGGGACAGGGTCCAACGAGCAGTACTTC. This sequence joins TRBV18 and TRBJ2-7; 9 bases fit TRBD1. V shed 3 bases and J 5 bases; nucleotides not matched to a gene: 14. This CDR3 spans 17 amino acids. Germline lookup yields CDR1 KGHSH and CDR2 LQKENI.

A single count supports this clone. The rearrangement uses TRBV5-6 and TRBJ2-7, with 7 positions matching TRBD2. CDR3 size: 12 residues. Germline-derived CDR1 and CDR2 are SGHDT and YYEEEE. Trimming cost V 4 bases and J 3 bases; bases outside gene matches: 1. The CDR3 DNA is TGTGCCAGCAGCGCGGGGGTCTACGAGCAGTACTTC. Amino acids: CASSAGVYEQYF.

CDR3 nucleotide sequence: TGTGCCAGCAGCTTAGCCGGCAGGGTAGGAACTGAGCAGTACTTC. Protein: CASSLAGRVGTEQYF. The chain recombines TRBV7-2 with TRBJ2-7; possible D gene TRBD1, 5 bases. Between the trimmed V and J ends, which lost 0 bases and 7 bases, there was a span of 16 bases. Germline assignment: CDR1 SGHTA and CDR2 FQGNSA. This CDR3 is built from 15 residues.

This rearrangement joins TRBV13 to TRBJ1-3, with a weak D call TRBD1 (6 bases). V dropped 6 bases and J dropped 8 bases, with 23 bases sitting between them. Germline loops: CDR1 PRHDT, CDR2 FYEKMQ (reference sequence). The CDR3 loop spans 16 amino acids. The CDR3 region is CASSQAPTGPGYTIYF. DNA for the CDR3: TGTGCCAGCAGTCAAGCCCCGACAGGCCCCGGCTACACCATATATTTT.

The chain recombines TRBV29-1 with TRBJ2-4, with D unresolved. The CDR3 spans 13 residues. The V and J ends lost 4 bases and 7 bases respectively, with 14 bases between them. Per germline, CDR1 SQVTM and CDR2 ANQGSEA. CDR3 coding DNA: TGCAGCGTTGGGTCGACTCTGTACAACATTCAGTACTTC. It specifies CSVGSTLYNIQYF.

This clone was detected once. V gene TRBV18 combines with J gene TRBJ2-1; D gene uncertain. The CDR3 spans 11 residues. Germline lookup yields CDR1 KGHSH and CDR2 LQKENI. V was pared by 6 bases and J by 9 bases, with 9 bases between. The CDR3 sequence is CASSPNSEQFF. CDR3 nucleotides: TGTGCCAGCTCTCCTAACAGTGAGCAGTTCTTC.

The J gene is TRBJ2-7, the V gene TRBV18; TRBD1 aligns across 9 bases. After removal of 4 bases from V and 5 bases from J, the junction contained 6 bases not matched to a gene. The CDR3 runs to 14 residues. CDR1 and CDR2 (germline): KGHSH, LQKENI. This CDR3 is CASSHRDRDHEQYF. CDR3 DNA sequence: TGTGCCAGCTCACACCGGGACAGGGACCACGAGCAGTACTTC.

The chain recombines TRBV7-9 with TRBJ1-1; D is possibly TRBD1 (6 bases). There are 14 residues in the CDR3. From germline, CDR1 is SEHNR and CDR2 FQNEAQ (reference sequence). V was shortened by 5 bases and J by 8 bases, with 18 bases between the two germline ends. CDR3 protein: CASSPLVEGGEAFF. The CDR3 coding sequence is TGTGCCAGCAGCCCACTAGTAGAAGGGGGAGAAGCTTTCTTT.

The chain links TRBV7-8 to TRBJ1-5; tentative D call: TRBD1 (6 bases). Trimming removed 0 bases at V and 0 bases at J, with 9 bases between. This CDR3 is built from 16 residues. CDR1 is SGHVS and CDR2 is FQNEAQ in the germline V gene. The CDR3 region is CASSLAGANSNQPQHF. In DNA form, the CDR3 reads TGTGCCAGCAGCTTAGCGGGGGCCAATAGCAATCAGCCCCAGCATTTT.

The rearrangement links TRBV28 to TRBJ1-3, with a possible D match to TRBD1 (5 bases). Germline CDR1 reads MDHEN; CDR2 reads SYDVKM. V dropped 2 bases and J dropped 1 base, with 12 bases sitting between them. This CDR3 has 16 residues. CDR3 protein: CASSLDRGGSGNTIYF. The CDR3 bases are TGTGCCAGCAGTTTAGATCGCGGGGGATCTGGAAACACCATATATTTT. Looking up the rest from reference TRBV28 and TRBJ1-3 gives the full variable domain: DVKVTQSSRYLVKRTGEKVFLECVQDMDHENMFWYRQDPGLGLRLIYFSYDVKMKEKGDIPEGYSVSREKKERFSLILESASTNQTSMYLCASSLDRGGSGNTIYFGEGSWLTVV.

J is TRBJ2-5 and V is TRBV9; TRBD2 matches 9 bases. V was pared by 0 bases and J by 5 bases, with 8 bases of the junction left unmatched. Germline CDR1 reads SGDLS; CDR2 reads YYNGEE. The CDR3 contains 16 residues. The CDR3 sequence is CASSVGGLAGMETQYF. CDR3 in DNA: TGTGCCAGCAGCGTAGGGGGGCTAGCGGGGATGGAGACCCAGTACTTC.

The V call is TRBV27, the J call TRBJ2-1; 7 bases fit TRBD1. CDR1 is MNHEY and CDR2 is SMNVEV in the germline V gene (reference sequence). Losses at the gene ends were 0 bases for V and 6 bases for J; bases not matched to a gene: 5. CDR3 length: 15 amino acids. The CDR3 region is CASSLSTGVVNEQFF. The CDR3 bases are TGTGCCAGCAGTTTATCCACAGGGGTGGTCAATGAGCAGTTCTTC.

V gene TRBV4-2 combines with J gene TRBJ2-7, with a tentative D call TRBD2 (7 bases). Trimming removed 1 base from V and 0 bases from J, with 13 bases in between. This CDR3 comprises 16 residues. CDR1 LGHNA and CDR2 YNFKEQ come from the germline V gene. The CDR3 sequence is CASSQGRGGLSYEQYF. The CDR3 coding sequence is TGTGCCAGCAGCCAAGGCCGCGGGGGCCTCTCCTACGAGCAGTACTTC.

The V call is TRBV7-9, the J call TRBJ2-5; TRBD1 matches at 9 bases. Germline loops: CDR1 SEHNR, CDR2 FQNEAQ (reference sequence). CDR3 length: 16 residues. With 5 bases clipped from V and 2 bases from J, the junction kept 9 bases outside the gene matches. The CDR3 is CASSHRQGVWQETQYF. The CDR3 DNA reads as TGTGCCAGCAGCCACAGACAGGGGGTATGGCAAGAGACCCAGTACTTC. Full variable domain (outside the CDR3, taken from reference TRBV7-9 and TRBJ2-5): DTGVSQNPRHKITKRGQNVTFRCDPISEHNRLYWYRQTLGQGPEFLTYFQNEAQLEKSRLLSDRFSAERPKGSFSTLEIQRTEQGDSAMYLCASSHRQGVWQETQYFGPGTRLLVL.

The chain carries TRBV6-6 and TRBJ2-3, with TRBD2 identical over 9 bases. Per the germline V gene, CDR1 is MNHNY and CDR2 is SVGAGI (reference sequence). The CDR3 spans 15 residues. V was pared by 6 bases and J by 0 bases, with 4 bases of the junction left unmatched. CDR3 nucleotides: TGTGCCAGCAGCCGCGGGGGGGCTAGCACAGATACGCAGTATTTT. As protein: CASSRGGASTDTQYF.

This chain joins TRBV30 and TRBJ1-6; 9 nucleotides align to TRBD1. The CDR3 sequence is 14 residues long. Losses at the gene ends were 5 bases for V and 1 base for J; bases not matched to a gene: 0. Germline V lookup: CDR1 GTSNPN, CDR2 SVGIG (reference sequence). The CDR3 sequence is CAWGTGSYNSPLHF. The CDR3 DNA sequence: TGTGCCTGGGGGACAGGGTCCTATAATTCACCCCTCCACTTT.

The CDR3 DNA is TGTGCCAGCAGTGAGCCCGTACATCCAAACGTCTACGAGCAGTACTTC. The encoded protein is CASSEPVHPNVYEQYF. The rearrangement joins TRBV6-1 to TRBJ2-7; D ambiguous. Germline V gene sequence: CDR1 MNHNS, CDR2 SASEGT. Trimming left V 3 bases short and J 3 bases short, with 18 bases between. CDR3 length: 16 residues.

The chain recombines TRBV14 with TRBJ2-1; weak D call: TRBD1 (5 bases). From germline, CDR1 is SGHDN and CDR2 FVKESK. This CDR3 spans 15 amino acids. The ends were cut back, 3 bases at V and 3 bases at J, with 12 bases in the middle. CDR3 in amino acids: CASSHRQINYNEQFF. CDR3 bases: TGTGCCAGCAGCCACCGACAGATTAACTACAATGAGCAGTTCTTC.

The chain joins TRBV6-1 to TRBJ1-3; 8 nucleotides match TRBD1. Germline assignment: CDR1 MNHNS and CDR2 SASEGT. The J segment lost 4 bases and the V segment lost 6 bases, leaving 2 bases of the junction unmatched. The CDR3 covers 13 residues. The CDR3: CASRDREGNTIYF. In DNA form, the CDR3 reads TGTGCCAGCAGGGACAGGGAAGGAAACACCATATATTTT.

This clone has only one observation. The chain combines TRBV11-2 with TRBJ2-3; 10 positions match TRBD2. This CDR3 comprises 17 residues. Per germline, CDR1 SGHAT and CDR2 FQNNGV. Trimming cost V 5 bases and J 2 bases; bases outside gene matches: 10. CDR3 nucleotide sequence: TGTGCCAGCAGCCCCGGCCTAGCGGGGGACCACACAGATACGCAGTATTTT. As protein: CASSPGLAGDHTDTQYF.

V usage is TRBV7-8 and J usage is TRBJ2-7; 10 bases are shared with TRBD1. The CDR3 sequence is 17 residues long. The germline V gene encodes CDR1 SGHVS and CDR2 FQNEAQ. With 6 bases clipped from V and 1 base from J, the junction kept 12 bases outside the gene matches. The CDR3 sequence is CASSQHRDRGFSYEQYF. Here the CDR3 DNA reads TGTGCCAGCAGTCAACATCGGGACAGGGGTTTTTCCTACGAGCAGTACTTC.

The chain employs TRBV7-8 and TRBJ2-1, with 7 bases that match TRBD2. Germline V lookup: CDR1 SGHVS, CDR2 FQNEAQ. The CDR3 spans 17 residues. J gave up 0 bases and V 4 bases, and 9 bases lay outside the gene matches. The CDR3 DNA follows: TGTGCCAGCAGCTCGAGCCCCGGGACTAACTCCTACAATGAGCAGTTCTTC. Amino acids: CASSSSPGTNSYNEQFF.

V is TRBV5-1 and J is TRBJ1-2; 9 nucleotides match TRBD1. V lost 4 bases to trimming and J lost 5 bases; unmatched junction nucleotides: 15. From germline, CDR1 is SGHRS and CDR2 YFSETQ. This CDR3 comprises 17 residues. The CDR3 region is CASSPPGGDRVRYGYTF. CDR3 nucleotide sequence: TGCGCCAGCAGCCCACCTGGTGGGGACAGGGTGCGGTATGGCTACACCTTC.